A single TCR beta chain is shown here with its context. These data are taken from a study of blood T cell repertoires in COVID-19. Study overall: Sample material is recorded as cDNA or gDNA derived from T cells, B-cell-depleted T cells, or PBMCs.

Looked up from germline, CDR1 is MDHEN and CDR2 is SYDVKM. The CDR3 length is 15 residues. V was clipped by 3 bases and J by 0 bases; unmatched bases: 3. Study processing details: Scientists estimated how many nucleated cells there were by amplifying reference gene primers. Clones were sequenced by immunoSEQ multiplex PCR, and TCRdb holds only the in-frame ones, with some missing. The D gene and trimming were derived from the DNA, and the V and J assignments and clone size from that table. Of around 100,000 clones listed, over 70% are singletons. This clonotype was sampled from a human donor in a cohort sampled during active or convalescent COVID-19. The sequenced sample consisted of peripheral blood. The chain employs TRBV28 and TRBJ1-1; 8 bases map to TRBD1. The CDR3 sequence: CASSLLGQVNTEAFF. The CDR3 DNA is TGTGCCAGCAGTTTGCTGGGACAGGTGAACACTGAAGCTTTCTTT.